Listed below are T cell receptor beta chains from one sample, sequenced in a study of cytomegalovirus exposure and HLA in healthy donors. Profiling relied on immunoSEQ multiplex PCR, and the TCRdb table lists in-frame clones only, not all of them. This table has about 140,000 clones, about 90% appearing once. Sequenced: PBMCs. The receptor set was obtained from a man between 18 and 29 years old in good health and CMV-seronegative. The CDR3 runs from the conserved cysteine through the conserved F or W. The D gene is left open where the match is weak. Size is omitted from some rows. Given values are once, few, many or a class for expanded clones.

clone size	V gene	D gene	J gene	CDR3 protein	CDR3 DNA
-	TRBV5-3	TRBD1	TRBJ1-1	CARSLSRQGETNTEAFF	TGTGCCAGAAGCTTGTCCCGACAGGGCGAGACGAACACTGAAGCTTTCTTT
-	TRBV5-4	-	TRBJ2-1	CASSLAVVTYNEQFF	TGTGCCAGCAGTTTAGCGGTCGTGACCTACAATGAGCAGTTCTTC
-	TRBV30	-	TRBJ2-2	CAWRRQENTGELFF	TGTGCCTGGAGGAGACAGGAGAACACCGGGGAGCTGTTTTTT
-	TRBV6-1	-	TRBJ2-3	CASSDWRGSPRTDTQYF	TGTGCCAGCAGTGACTGGAGGGGTAGCCCTCGCACAGATACGCAGTATTTT
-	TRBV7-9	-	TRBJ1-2	CASSLGGPGNYGYTF	TGTGCCAGCAGCTTAGGTGGACCGGGAAACTATGGCTACACCTTC
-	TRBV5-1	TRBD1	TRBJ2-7	CASSLAGTATYEQYF	TGCGCCAGCAGCTTGGCCGGGACAGCCACCTACGAGCAGTACTTC
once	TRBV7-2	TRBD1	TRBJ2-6	CASSPTGHGANVLTF	TGTGCCAGCAGCCCGACAGGGCACGGGGCCAACGTCCTGACTTTC
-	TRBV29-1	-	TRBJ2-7	CSAAPTGSEQYF	TGCAGCGCCGCCCCCACAGGAAGCGAGCAGTACTTC
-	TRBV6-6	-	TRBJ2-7	CASTLSGHSPYEQYF	TGTGCCAGCACCTTGTCTGGACATAGCCCCTACGAGCAGTACTTC
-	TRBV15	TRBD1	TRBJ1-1	CATSRDRDGMNTEAFF	TGTGCCACCAGCAGGGACAGGGATGGGATGAACACTGAAGCTTTCTTT
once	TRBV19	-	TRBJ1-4	CASSTQVTNEKLFF	TGTGCCAGTAGTACTCAGGTGACTAATGAAAAACTGTTTTTT
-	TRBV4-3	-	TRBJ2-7	CASSQEAGRYEQYF	TGCGCCAGCAGCCAAGAGGCAGGGCGCTACGAGCAGTACTTC
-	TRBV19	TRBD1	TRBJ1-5	CASSIGTGVQPQHF	TGTGCCAGTAGTATCGGGACAGGGGTCCAGCCCCAGCATTTT
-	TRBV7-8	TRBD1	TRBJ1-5	CASSSPGGFNQPQHF	TGTGCCAGCAGCAGTCCAGGGGGATTCAATCAGCCCCAGCATTTT
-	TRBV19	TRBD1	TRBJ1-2	CASSMFKDRGLQNGYTF	TGTGCCAGTAGTATGTTTAAGGACAGGGGGCTGCAGAATGGCTACACCTTC
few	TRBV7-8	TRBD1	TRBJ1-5	CAHSTGGGQPQHF	TGTGCCCACTCAACAGGGGGCGGTCAGCCCCAGCATTTT
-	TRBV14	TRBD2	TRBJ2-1	CASSQTSGRDNEQFF	TGTGCCAGCAGCCAGACTAGCGGGAGGGACAATGAGCAGTTCTTC
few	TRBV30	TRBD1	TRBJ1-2	CAWSVGTGDLAYTF	TGTGCCTGGAGTGTCGGGACAGGGGACCTTGCCTACACCTTC
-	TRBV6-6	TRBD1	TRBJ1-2	CASRRQGSDGYTF	TGTGCCAGCAGGCGACAGGGTTCCGATGGCTACACCTTC
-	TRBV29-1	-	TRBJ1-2	CSPEGGSYTF	TGCAGCCCCGAGGGAGGTAGCTACACCTTC
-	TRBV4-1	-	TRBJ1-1	CASRRQHMNTEAFF	TGCGCCAGCAGAAGACAGCACATGAACACTGAAGCTTTCTTT
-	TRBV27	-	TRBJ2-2	CASSFQGTGELFF	TGTGCCAGCAGCTTCCAGGGAACCGGGGAGCTGTTTTTT
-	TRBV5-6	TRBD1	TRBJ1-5	CASSPGTGNNQPQHF	TGTGCCAGCAGCCCCGGGACAGGGAACAATCAGCCCCAGCATTTT
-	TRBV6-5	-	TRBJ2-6	CASGPRVAGANVLTF	TGTGCCAGCGGGCCCAGGGTGGCTGGGGCCAACGTCCTGACTTTC
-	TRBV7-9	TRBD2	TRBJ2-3	CASSAGTSGGLRDTQYF	TGTGCCAGCAGCGCCGGGACTAGCGGGGGGCTCCGGGATACGCAGTATTTT
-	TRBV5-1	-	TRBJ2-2	CASSLEGPHTGELFF	TGCGCCAGCAGCTTGGAGGGGCCACACACCGGGGAGCTGTTTTTT
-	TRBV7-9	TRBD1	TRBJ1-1	CASSLEEATGEGFF	TGTGCCAGCAGCTTAGAAGAGGCGACAGGGGAAGGTTTCTTT
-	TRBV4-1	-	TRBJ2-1	CASSALGGRYNEQFF	TGCGCCAGCAGTGCTCTCGGGGGGCGGTACAATGAGCAGTTCTTC
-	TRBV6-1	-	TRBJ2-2	CASGRRGLKTGELFF	TGTGCCAGCGGGCGGAGGGGCCTAAAGACCGGGGAGCTGTTTTTT
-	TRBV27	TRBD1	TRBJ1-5	CASSPRQGVNQPQHF	TGTGCCAGCAGTCCCCGACAGGGGGTTAATCAGCCCCAGCATTTT
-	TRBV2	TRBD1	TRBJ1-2	CASSSTGVYTF	TGTGCCAGCAGTTCGACAGGGGTTTACACCTTC
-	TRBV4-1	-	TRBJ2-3	CASSQGLGGPDTQYF	TGCGCCAGCAGCCAAGGCCTAGGTGGTCCAGATACGCAGTATTTT
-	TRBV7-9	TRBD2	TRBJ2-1	CASGLGLGDNEQFF	TGTGCCAGCGGTTTGGGACTAGGGGACAATGAGCAGTTCTTC
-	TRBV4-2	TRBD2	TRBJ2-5	CASSQVASGNQETQYF	TGTGCCAGCAGCCAAGTGGCTAGCGGGAACCAAGAGACCCAGTACTTC
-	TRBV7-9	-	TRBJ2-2	CASSSQSMATSPGELFF	TGTGCCAGCAGCTCCCAAAGTATGGCAACCTCCCCCGGGGAGCTGTTTTTT
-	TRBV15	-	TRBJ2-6	CATSRGPHRVSGANVLTF	TGTGCCACCAGCAGAGGGCCCCACAGGGTCTCTGGGGCCAACGTCCTGACTTTC
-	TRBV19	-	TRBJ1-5	CASSYSNQPQHF	TGTGCCAGTTCCTACAGCAATCAGCCCCAGCATTTT
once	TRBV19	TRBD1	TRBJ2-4	CASSTGTANLDIQYF	TGTGCCAGTAGTACAGGGACAGCGAATTTGGACATTCAGTACTTC
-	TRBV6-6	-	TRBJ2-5	CASTHESQETQYF	TGTGCCAGCACCCATGAGAGCCAAGAGACCCAGTACTTC
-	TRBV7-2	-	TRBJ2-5	CASSLGDLGRETQYF	TGTGCCAGCAGCTTAGGAGACCTAGGGAGGGAGACCCAGTACTTC
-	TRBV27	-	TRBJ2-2	CASSLGAGVAGELFF	TGTGCCAGCAGTTTAGGGGCAGGGGTGGCCGGGGAGCTGTTTTTT
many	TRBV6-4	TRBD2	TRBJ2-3	CASSDSRETDTQYF	TGTGCCAGCAGTGACTCGCGGGAGACAGATACGCAGTATTTT
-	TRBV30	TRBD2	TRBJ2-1	CAGGTKGADEQFF	TGTGCCGGAGGGACTAAAGGAGCCGATGAGCAGTTCTTC
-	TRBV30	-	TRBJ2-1	CAWIRDSNEQFF	TGTGCCTGGATCCGAGACAGCAATGAGCAGTTCTTC
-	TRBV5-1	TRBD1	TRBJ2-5	CASTPLGDSQETQYF	TGCGCCAGCACCCCACTCGGGGACAGTCAAGAGACCCAGTACTTC
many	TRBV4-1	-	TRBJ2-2	CASSQGVYERVGEKRASGLFF	TGCGCCAGCAGCCAAGGGGTTTACGAGAGAGTGGGCGAAAAGAGAGCGAGCGGGCTGTTTTTT
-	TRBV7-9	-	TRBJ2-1	CASAGQKSYNEQFF	TGTGCCAGTGCGGGACAGAAATCCTACAATGAGCAGTTCTTC
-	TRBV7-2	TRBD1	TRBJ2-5	CASSLRQGAGETQYF	TGTGCCAGCAGCCTAAGACAGGGGGCTGGAGAGACCCAGTACTTC
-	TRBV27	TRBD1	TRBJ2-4	CASSSGTGGWGAKNIQYF	TGTGCCAGCAGCTCAGGGACAGGCGGATGGGGCGCCAAAAACATTCAGTACTTC
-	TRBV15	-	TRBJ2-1	CATSRAGGELFF	TGTGCCACCAGCAGAGCTGGCGGTGAGCTGTTCTTC
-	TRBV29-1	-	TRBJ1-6	CSVVSGEGSPLHF	TGCAGCGTTGTTTCAGGGGAAGGTTCACCCCTCCACTTT
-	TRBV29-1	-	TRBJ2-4	CSVATGLAKNIQYF	TGCAGCGTTGCTACAGGTTTGGCCAAAAACATTCAGTACTTC
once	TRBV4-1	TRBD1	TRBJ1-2	CASSQGTGVYYYGYTF	TGCGCCAGCAGCCAAGGAACAGGGGTTTACTACTATGGCTACACCTTC
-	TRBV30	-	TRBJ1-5	CAWSVHGDQPQHF	TGTGCCTGGAGTGTACACGGGGATCAGCCCCAGCATTTT
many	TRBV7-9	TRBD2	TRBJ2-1	CASSLGRGGYNEQFF	TGTGCCAGCAGCTTAGGACGGGGGGGATACAATGAGCAGTTCTTC
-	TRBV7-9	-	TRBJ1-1	CASRIGVAMNTEAFF	TGTGCCAGCAGAATCGGGGTTGCGATGAACACTGAAGCTTTCTTT
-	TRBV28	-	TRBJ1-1	CASRPRGGNTEAFF	TGTGCCAGCAGACCTCGCGGGGGGAACACTGAAGCTTTCTTT
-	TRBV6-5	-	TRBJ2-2	CASSPQGRVGELFF	TGTGCCAGCAGTCCTCAGGGGAGAGTAGGGGAGCTGTTTTTT
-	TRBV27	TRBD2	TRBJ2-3	CASSFLGRAPDTQYF	TGTGCCAGCAGTTTTCTGGGGAGGGCCCCAGATACGCAGTATTTT
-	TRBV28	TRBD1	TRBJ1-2	CASREGDRGYGYTF	TGTGCCAGCCGGGAGGGGGACAGGGGCTATGGCTACACCTTC